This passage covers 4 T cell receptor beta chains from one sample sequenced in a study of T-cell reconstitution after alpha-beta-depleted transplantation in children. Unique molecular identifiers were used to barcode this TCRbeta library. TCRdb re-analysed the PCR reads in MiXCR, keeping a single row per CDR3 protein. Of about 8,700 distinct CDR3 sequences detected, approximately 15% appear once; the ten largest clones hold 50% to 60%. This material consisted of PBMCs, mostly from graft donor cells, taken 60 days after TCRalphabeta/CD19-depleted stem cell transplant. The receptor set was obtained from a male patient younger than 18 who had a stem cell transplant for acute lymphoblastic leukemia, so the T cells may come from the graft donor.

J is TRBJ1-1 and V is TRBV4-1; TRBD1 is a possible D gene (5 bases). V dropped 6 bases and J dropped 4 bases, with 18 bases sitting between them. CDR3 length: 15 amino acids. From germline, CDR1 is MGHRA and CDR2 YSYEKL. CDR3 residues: CASRAGTHFPTEAFF. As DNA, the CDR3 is TGCGCCAGCAGGGCCGGGACTCACTTCCCCACTGAAGCTTTCTTT.

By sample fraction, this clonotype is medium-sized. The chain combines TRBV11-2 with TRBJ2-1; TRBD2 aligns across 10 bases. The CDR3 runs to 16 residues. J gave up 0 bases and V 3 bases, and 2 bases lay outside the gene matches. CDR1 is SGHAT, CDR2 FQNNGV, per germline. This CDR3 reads CASSFSSGSSYNEQFF. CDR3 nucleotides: TGTGCCAGCAGCTTCTCTAGCGGGAGCTCCTACAATGAGCAGTTCTTC.

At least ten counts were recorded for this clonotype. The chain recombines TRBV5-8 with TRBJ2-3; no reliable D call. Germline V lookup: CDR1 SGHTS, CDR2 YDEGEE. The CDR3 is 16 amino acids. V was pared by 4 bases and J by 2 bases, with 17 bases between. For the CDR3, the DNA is TGTGCCAGCAGCCTCTCCGGGTGGCGGACCACAGATACGCAGTATTTT. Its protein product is CASSLSGWRTTDTQYF.

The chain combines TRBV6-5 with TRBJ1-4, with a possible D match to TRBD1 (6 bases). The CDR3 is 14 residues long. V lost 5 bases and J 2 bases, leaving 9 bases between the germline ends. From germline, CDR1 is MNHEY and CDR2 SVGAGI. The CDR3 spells CASSPGQTNEKLFF. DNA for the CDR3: TGTGCCAGCAGTCCCGGACAGACTAATGAAAAACTGTTTTTT.